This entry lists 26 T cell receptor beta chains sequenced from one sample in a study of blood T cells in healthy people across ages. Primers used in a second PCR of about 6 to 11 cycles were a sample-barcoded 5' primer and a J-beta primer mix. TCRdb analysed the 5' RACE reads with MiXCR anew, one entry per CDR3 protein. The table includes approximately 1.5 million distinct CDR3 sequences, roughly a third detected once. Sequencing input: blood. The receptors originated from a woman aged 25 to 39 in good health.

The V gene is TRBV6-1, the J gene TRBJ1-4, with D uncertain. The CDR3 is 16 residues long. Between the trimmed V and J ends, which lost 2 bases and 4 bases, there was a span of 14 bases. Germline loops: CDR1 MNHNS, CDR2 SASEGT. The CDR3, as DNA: TGTGCCAGCAGTGAATCCCGAGGACGGTATAATGAAAAACTGTTTTTT. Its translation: CASSESRGRYNEKLFF.

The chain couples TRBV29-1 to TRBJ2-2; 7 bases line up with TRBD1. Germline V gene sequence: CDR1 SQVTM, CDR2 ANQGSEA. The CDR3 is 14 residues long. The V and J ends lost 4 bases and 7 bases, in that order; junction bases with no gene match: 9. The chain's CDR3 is CSVAGRGRIGELFF. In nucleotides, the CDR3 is TGCAGCGTTGCCGGAAGGGGGCGAATCGGGGAGCTGTTTTTT.

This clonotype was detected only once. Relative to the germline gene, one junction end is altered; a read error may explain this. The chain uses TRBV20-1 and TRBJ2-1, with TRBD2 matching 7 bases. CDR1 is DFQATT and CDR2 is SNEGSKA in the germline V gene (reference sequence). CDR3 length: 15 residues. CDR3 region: CSAPQAGKAYNKQFF. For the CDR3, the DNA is TGCAGTGCCCCGCAAGCGGGAAAAGCCTACAATAAGCAGTTCTTC.

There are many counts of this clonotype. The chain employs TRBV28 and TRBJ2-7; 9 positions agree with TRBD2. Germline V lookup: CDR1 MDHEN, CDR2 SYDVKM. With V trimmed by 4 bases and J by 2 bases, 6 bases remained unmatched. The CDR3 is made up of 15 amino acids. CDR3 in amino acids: CASSSQTSGPYEQYF. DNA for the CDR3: TGTGCCAGCAGTTCGCAGACTAGCGGACCCTACGAGCAGTACTTC.

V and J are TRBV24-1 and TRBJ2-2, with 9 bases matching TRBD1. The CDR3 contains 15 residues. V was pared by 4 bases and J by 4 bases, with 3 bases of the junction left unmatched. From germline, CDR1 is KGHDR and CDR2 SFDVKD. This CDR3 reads CATSDQGQGTGELFF. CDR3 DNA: TGTGCCACCAGTGACCAGGGACAGGGCACCGGGGAGCTGTTTTTT.

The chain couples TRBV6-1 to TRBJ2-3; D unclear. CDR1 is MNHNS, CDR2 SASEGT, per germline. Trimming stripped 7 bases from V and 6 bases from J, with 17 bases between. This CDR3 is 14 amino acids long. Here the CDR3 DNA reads TGTGCCAGCATCCGAAGTGGGCTCGGGGATACGCAGTATTTT. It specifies CASIRSGLGDTQYF.

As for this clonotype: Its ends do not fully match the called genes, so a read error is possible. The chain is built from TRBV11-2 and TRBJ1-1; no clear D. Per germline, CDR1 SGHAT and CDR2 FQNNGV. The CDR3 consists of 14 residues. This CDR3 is CAGSLRTGGPEAFF. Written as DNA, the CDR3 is TGTGCCGGCAGCTTACGAACGGGCGGCCCTGAAGCTTTCTTT.

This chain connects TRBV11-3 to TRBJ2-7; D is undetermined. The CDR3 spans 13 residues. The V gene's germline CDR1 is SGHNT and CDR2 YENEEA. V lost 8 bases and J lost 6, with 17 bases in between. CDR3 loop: CASSGRSSGEQYF. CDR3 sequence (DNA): TGTGCCAGCTCCGGGCGGAGCTCAGGCGAGCAGTACTTC.

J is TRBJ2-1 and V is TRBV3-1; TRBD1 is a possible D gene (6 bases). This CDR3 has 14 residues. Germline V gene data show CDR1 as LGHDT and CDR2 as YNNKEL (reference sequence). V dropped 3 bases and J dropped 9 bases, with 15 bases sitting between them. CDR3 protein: CASSQGPGAGEQFF. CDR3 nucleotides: TGTGCCAGCAGCCAGGGCCCAGGGGCCGGTGAGCAGTTCTTC.

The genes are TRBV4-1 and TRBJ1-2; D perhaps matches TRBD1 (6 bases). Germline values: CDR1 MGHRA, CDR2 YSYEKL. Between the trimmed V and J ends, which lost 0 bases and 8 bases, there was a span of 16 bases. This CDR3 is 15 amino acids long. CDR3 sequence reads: CASSQEGGLSAGYTF. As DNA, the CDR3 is TGCGCCAGCAGCCAAGAAGGGGGTTTATCGGCGGGCTACACCTTC.

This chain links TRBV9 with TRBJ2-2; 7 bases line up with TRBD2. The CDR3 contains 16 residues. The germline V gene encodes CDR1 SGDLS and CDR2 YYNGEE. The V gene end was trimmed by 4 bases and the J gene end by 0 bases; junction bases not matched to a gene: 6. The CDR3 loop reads CASSWSGAANTGELFF. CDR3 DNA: TGTGCCAGCAGCTGGAGCGGGGCCGCGAACACCGGGGAGCTGTTTTTT.

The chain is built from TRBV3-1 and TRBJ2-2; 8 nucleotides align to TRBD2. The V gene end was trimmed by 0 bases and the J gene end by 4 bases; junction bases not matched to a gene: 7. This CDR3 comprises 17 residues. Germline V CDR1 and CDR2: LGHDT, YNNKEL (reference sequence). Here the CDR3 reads CASSQDPAGVGTGELFF. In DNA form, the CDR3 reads TGTGCCAGCAGCCAAGACCCAGCGGGAGTGGGCACCGGGGAGCTGTTTTTT.

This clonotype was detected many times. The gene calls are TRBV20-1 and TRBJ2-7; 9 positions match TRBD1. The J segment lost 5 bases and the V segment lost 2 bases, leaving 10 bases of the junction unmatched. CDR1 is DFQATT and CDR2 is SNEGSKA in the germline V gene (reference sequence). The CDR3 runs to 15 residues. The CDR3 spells CSARYLRGQGHEQYF. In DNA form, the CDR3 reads TGCAGTGCTAGATACCTCAGGGGACAGGGCCACGAGCAGTACTTC.

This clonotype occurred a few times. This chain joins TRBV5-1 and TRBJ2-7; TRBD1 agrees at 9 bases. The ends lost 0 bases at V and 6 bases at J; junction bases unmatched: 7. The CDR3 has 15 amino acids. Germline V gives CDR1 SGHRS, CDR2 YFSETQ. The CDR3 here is CASSLAQGQGREQYF. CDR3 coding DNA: TGCGCCAGCAGCTTGGCCCAGGGACAGGGTCGCGAGCAGTACTTC.

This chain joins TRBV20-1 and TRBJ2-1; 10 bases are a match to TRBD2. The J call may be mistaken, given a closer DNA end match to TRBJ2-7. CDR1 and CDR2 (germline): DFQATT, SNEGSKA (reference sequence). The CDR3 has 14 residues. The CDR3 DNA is TGCAGTGTTGGGACCAGCGGGAGGGCCTTGGAGCAGTACTTC. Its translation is CSVGTSGRALEQYF.

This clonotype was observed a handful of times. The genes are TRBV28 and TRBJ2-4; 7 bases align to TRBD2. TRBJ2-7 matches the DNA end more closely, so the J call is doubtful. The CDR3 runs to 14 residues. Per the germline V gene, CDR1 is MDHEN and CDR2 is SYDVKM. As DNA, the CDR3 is TGTGCCAGCTCCCGACGACTAGCTAACTACGAGCAGTACTTC. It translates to CASSRRLANYEQYF.

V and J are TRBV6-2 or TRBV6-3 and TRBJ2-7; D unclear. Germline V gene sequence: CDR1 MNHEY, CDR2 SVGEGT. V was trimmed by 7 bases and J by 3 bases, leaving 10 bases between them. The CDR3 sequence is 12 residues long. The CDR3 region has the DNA TGTGCCAGCACTAAAGGGCGCTACGAGCAGTACTTC. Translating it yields CASTKGRYEQYF.

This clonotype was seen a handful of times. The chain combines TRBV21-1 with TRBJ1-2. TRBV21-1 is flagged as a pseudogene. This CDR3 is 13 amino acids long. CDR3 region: CASTHRTTYGYTF. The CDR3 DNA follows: TGTGCCAGCACTCACAGAACCACCTATGGCTACACCTTC.

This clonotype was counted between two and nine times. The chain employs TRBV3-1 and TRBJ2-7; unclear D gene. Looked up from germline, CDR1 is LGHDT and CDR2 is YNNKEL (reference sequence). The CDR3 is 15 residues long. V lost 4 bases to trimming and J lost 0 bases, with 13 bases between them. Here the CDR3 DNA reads TGTGCCAGCAGCCCCCGGAGTCTAAGCTCCTACGAGCAGTACTTC. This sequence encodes CASSPRSLSSYEQYF.

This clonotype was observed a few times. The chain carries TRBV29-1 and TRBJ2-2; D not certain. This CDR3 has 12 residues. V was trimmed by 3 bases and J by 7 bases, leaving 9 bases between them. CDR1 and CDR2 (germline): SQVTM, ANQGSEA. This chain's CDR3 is CSVELGIGELFF. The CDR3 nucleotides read TGCAGCGTTGAGTTGGGGATCGGGGAGCTGTTTTTT.

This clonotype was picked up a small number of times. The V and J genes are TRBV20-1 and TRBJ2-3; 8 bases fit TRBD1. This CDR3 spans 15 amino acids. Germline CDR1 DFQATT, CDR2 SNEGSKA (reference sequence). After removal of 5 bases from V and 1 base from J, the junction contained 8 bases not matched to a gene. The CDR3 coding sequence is TGCAGTGCTTCCGACAGGGGCCCGGGCACAGATACGCAGTATTTT. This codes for CSASDRGPGTDTQYF.

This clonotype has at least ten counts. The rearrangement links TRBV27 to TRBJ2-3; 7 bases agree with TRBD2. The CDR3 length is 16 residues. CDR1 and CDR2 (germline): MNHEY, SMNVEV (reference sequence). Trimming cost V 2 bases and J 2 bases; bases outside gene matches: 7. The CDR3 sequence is CASSLGRGSITDTQYF. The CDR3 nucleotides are TGTGCCAGCAGTTTAGGGCGGGGGAGTATCACAGATACGCAGTATTTT.

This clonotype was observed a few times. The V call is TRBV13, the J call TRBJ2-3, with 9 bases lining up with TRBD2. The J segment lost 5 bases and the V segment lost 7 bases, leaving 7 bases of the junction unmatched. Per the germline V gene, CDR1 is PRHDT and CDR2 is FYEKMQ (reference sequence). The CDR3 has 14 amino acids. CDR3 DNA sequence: TGTGCCAGCACGGCGGGAGGGCCCGAAGATACGCAGTATTTT. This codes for CASTAGGPEDTQYF.

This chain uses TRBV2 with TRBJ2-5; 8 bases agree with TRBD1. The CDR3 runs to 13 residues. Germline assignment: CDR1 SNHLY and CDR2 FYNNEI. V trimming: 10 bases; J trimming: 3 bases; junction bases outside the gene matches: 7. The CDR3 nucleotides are TGTGCCACCCAGGGGGCGAATAAAGAGACCCAGTACTTC. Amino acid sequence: CATQGANKETQYF.

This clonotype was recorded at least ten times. This CDR3 reads CASSLGEPNTQYF. DNA for the CDR3: TGTGCCAGCAGCTTAGGCGAACCCAACACGCAGTATTTT. V usage is TRBV13 and J usage is TRBJ2-3; no reliable D call. The CDR3 is made up of 13 amino acids. The V gene's germline CDR1 is PRHDT and CDR2 FYEKMQ (reference sequence). Trimming pared 0 bases from V and 9 bases from J, leaving 10 bases between. Combining the CDR3 with reference TRBV13 and TRBJ2-3 gives the whole variable domain AAGVIQSPRHLIKEKRETATLKCYPIPRHDTVYWYQQGPGQDPQFLISFYEKMQSDKGSIPDRFSAQQFSDYHSELNMSSLELGDSALYFCASSLGEPNTQYFGPGTRLTVL.

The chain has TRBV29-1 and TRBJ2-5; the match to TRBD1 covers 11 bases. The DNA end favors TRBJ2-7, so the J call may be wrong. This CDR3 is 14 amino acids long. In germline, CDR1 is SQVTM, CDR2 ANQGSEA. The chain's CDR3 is CSVPAGTGGREQYF. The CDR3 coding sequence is TGCAGCGTTCCAGCCGGGACAGGGGGGCGCGAGCAGTACTTC.